The 17 T cell receptor beta chains presented below share a single source sample, sequenced in a study of blood T cell repertoires in COVID-19. Sequencing used immunoSEQ multiplex PCR; TCRdb keeps in-frame clones, though not all of them. The sample lists a few hundred thousand clones; 86% were seen once. Sequenced material: peripheral blood. The receptor set was obtained from a woman aged 25 to 39 with active or convalescent COVID-19.

This clone was observed once. The genes are TRBV6-1 and TRBJ1-4; unclear D gene. Per the germline V gene, CDR1 is MNHNS and CDR2 is SASEGT. Deletions cut 1 base from V and 6 bases from J, with 9 bases between. The CDR3 is 14 amino acids. The CDR3 sequence: CASSEGGGHEKLFF. The CDR3 coding sequence is TGTGCCAGCAGTGAAGGTGGAGGCCATGAAAAACTGTTTTTT.

The rearrangement links TRBV19 to TRBJ1-1; D perhaps matches TRBD1 (5 bases). The CDR3 totals 10 residues. V lost 9 bases and J lost 11, with 13 bases in between. CDR1 and CDR2 from the germline V gene are LNHDA and SQIVND (reference sequence). The DNA for the CDR3 is TGTGCCAGCGGGGGTACATGGGCTTTCTTT. It yields the protein CASGGTWAFF.

This chain links TRBV19 with TRBJ1-2, with 10 bases lining up with TRBD1. The V and J ends lost 5 bases and 4 bases, in that order; junction bases with no gene match: 10. CDR3 length: 16 residues. Germline CDR1 reads LNHDA; CDR2 reads SQIVND (reference sequence). The CDR3 DNA sequence: TGTGCCAGTAGTCTAACCGGGACAGGGGTTTCCTATGGCTACACCTTC. Translating gives CASSLTGTGVSYGYTF. Based on the CDR3 plus reference TRBV19 and TRBJ1-2, the full variable domain is DGGITQSPKYLFRKEGQNVTLSCEQNLNHDAMYWYRQDPGQGLRLIYYSQIVNDFQKGDIAEGYSVSREKKESFPLTVTSAQKNPTAFYLCASSLTGTGVSYGYTFGSGTRLTVV.

The rearrangement links TRBV6-1 to TRBJ2-4; TRBD2 matches at 13 bases. Germline V gene lookup returns CDR1 MNHNS and CDR2 SASEGT. The V gene end was trimmed by 3 bases and the J gene end by 6 bases; junction bases not matched to a gene: 14. The CDR3 runs to 19 residues. The CDR3 here is CASSDTSGGASVSRNIQYF. The CDR3, as DNA: TGTGCCAGCAGTGATACTAGCGGGGGGGCAAGTGTTAGTCGAAACATTCAGTACTTC.

The chain carries TRBV7-2 and TRBJ1-6; possible D gene TRBD1, 5 bases. Trimming left V 0 bases short and J 9 bases short, with 21 bases between. Germline lookup yields CDR1 SGHTA and CDR2 FQGNSA. This CDR3 region has 18 residues. The CDR3 DNA sequence: TGTGCCAGCAGCTTAGCGCTTGGGGGAGGATTAATGGGTTCACCCCTCCACTTT. Protein product: CASSLALGGGLMGSPLHF.

V usage is TRBV7-8 and J usage is TRBJ2-5; 10 bases are a match to TRBD2. V gave up 5 bases and J gave up 3 bases; unmatched junction bases: 12. There are 17 residues in the CDR3. The V gene's germline CDR1 is SGHVS and CDR2 FQNEAQ. CDR3 DNA sequence: TGTGCCAGCAGCCGCGGGTTACTAGCGGGGTCAGAAGAGACCCAGTACTTC. Protein: CASSRGLLAGSEETQYF.

The chain carries TRBV5-1 and TRBJ1-1; D is possibly TRBD1 (5 bases). The CDR3 runs to 14 residues. V lost 4 bases to trimming and J lost 3 bases, with 13 bases between them. Looked up from germline, CDR1 is SGHRS and CDR2 is YFSETQ. CDR3 protein: CASSGTWGDTEAFF. DNA for the CDR3: TGCGCCAGCAGCGGGACTTGGGGGGACACTGAAGCTTTCTTT.

This rearrangement joins TRBV11-2 to TRBJ2-2; no reliable D call. The V and J ends lost 0 bases and 6 bases respectively, with 8 bases between them. CDR3 length equals 14 residues. Germline CDR1 SGHAT, CDR2 FQNNGV. CDR3 sequence (DNA): TGTGCCAGCAGCTTAGAACGGGTCTCCGGGGAGCTGTTTTTT. It yields the protein CASSLERVSGELFF.

CDR3 residues: CASSLGGLTYEQYF. CDR3 nucleotides: TGTGCCAGCAGCTTAGGGGGGCTTACCTACGAGCAGTACTTC. The J gene is TRBJ2-7, the V gene TRBV7-9, with D perhaps matching TRBD1 (6 bases). The CDR3 has 14 residues. V was shortened by 1 base and J by 2 bases, with 9 bases between the two germline ends. Germline V lookup: CDR1 SEHNR, CDR2 FQNEAQ (reference sequence).

V and J are TRBV5-1 and TRBJ2-7; D is perhaps TRBD1 (5 bases). CDR3 length equals 13 residues. The V end lost 0 bases, the J end lost 6 bases, and 10 bases lay between the germline ends. Germline values: CDR1 SGHRS, CDR2 YFSETQ. Here the CDR3 reads CASSLVGESEQYF. CDR3 nucleotides: TGCGCCAGCAGCTTGGTAGGGGAATCCGAGCAGTACTTC.

The V call is TRBV11-3, the J call TRBJ2-7, with 9 bases lining up with TRBD2. The germline gives CDR1 SGHNT, CDR2 YENEEA. Trimming took 0 bases from V and 2 from J; bases not matched to a gene: 5. The CDR3 is 16 amino acids. The CDR3 coding sequence is TGTGCCAGCAGCTTAGATAGCGGGGGCCGAACCTACGAGCAGTACTTC. Its protein product is CASSLDSGGRTYEQYF.

This chain links TRBV27 with TRBJ1-1; the match to TRBD1 covers 7 bases. Germline lookup yields CDR1 MNHEY and CDR2 SMNVEV (reference sequence). This CDR3 contains 14 residues. V shed 6 bases and J 5 bases; nucleotides not matched to a gene: 9. Here the CDR3 reads CASRLTGAVTEAFF. As DNA, the CDR3 is TGTGCCAGCAGGCTAACAGGGGCGGTTACTGAAGCTTTCTTT.

The rearrangement links TRBV5-8 to TRBJ2-5; perhaps TRBD2 as D (5 bases). Trimming left V 4 bases short and J 5 bases short, with 15 bases between. There are 14 residues in the CDR3. CDR1 is SGHTS and CDR2 is YDEGEE in the germline V gene. CDR3 region: CASSPRVVGETQYF. The CDR3, as DNA: TGTGCCAGCAGCCCGAGGGTCGTGGGTGAGACCCAGTACTTC.

The chain employs TRBV28 and TRBJ1-1; a weak D match, TRBD1 (5 bases). V was cut by 5 bases and J by 5 bases, with 24 bases left in between. The V gene's germline CDR1 is MDHEN and CDR2 SYDVKM. This CDR3 comprises 17 residues. The CDR3 DNA sequence: TGTGCCAGCAGTCCCGCCGGGACTCCAAAAGGTAGGACTGAAGCTTTCTTT. Residues: CASSPAGTPKGRTEAFF. The full variable domain, its missing parts supplied by reference TRBV28 and TRBJ1-1, is DVKVTQSSRYLVKRTGEKVFLECVQDMDHENMFWYRQDPGLGLRLIYFSYDVKMKEKGDIPEGYSVSREKKERFSLILESASTNQTSMYLCASSPAGTPKGRTEAFFGQGTRLTVV.

The J gene is TRBJ1-3, the V gene TRBV15; the D is unclear. CDR3 length: 14 amino acids. V was cut by 4 bases and J by 4 bases, with 11 bases left in between. Germline V gene sequence: CDR1 LNHNV, CDR2 YYDKDF (reference sequence). In DNA form, the CDR3 reads TGTGCCACCAGCAAGTGGGAGAGCGGAAACACCATATATTTT. Amino acids: CATSKWESGNTIYF.

The chain joins TRBV11-3 to TRBJ2-1; 8 bases match TRBD2. The V segment lost 1 base and the J segment 6 bases; nucleotides outside the gene matches: 2. Germline CDR1 SGHNT, CDR2 YENEEA. The CDR3 is made up of 14 amino acids. CDR3 in amino acids: CASSLGGLVNEQFF. The CDR3 coding sequence is TGTGCCAGCAGCTTAGGGGGACTAGTCAATGAGCAGTTCTTC.

The rearrangement links TRBV4-1 to TRBJ2-3, with D possibly TRBD2 on 5 matching bases. Trimming took 0 bases from V and 3 from J, leaving 16 bases between them. Germline V CDR1 and CDR2: MGHRA, YSYEKL. The length of the CDR3 is 17 residues. The CDR3 reads CASSQDEPAIATDTQYF. DNA of the CDR3: TGCGCCAGCAGCCAAGATGAGCCAGCTATAGCGACAGATACGCAGTATTTT.